This T cell receptor (beta chain) was observed in a study of blood T cell repertoires in COVID-19 (dated by TCRdb to 2019 to 2021). The study in broad terms: Samples covering the acute and convalescent phases of COVID-19 were provided by collaborators in the United States, Italy and Spain. Where HLA class I and class II types were available, the types were taken from metadata supplied by the sample provider, not from assay-based typing. The repertoires were released in a freely available public database intended as a resource for research on the immune response to SARS-CoV-2. The dataset comprised deeply sampled blood TCRbeta repertoires from subjects exposed to, actively infected with, or recovered from COVID-19. The material from the prospective study consisted of cDNA or gDNA derived from T cells, B-cell-depleted T cells, or PBMCs. The sample metadata nearly always contained a de-identified subject ID, COVID-19 status, age in years and sex. Samples were obtained from the ongoing ImmuneRACE study (first 160 participants) and from some 1,200 subjects provided by 6 global collaborators. The investigation overall reported the following: The quantity of clinical and demographic metadata differed by source and by participant and was supplied without curation.

Participants in the prospective study were enrolled through a virtual design, were aged roughly 18 to 100 years, and lived in 24 United States geographic areas. Cohort assignment in the prospective study relied on participant-reported clinical history from a screening survey and a study questionnaire. Exposed participants were defined as having been in contact with someone with a PCR-confirmed or clinician-diagnosed COVID-19 case within 2 weeks of study entry. Mobile phlebotomists in the prospective study collected whole blood, serum and a nasopharyngeal or oropharyngeal swab from every participant. Prospective study participants could optionally give additional blood draws and questionnaires over an approximately 2-month period. Prospective study blood samples were shipped either frozen or at room temperature before DNA extraction. The immunoSEQ Assay, a bias-controlled multiplex PCR, was used to amplify TCRbeta CDR3 regions from genomic DNA. In the paper's pipeline: Nucleated cell counts per sample were estimated from amplification of reference gene primers within the assay. To quantify the absolute abundance of each unique TCRbeta CDR3 rearrangement, sequence reads were collapsed and filtered. For each sample, productive Simpson clonality was calculated by taking the square root of Simpson's diversity index across productive rearrangements. Not all clones reach the TCRdb copy of this immuneACCESS table, which keeps in-frame sequences only. Checked studies attribute under half of the gap to unresolved V genes and leave the rest unexplained. D and trimming were read from the DNA, whereas the V and J calls and clone size are those reported in that table. Here the sample has about 250,000 clones; roughly 80% occur a single time. The ten largest account for 3.6% of the sample.

Counted from cysteine to phenylalanine, this CDR3 has 15 amino acids. CDR3 DNA only is kept here, 45 bases in frame from base 1. CDR1 LGHNA and CDR2 YNFKEQ were looked up in the germline V gene. Trimming costs V 1 base and J 3 bases, and their ends lie 10 bases apart. Notes on this clone: Its recognized antigen is unknown. Per-base qualities were not stored, and no clone one base away is much larger.

This chain joins TRBV4-2 to TRBJ2-1; TRBD2 could be the D gene, as 6 bases match. The sample was PBMCs or T cells enriched from blood (not recorded which). This clonotype was sampled from a woman between 40 and 50 years old who had been exposed to COVID-19. The sequence in DNA is TGTGCCAGCAGCCAAGGTGAGGGAGGCTACAATGAGCAGTTCTTC. Translated, this is CASSQGEGGYNEQFF.